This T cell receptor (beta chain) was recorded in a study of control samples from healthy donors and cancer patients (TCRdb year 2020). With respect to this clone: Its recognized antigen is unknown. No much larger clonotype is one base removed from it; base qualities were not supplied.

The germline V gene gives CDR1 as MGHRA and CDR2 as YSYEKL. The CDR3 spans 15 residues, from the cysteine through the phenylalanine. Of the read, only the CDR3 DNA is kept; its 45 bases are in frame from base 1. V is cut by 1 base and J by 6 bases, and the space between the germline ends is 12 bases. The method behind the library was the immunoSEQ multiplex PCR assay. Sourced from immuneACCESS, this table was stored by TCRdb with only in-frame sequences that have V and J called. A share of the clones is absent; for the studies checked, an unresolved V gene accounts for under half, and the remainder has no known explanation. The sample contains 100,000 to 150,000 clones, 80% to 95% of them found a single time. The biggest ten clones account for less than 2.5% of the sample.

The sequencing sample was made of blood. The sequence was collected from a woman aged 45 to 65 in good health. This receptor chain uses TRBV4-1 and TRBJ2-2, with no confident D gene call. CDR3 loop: CASSQAIGDPGELFF. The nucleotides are TGCGCCAGCAGCCAAGCAATCGGCGATCCCGGGGAGCTGTTTTTT.